The text below deals with one T cell receptor beta chain. Methods used by the authors: The assay estimated nucleated cells by amplifying reference gene primers. Profiling relied on immunoSEQ multiplex PCR, and the TCRdb table lists in-frame clones only, not all of them. The V and J calls and clone size come from that table; D and trimming were worked out from the DNA. The repertoire holds about 43,000 clones, with approximately 87% as singletons. The record originates from a study of blood T cell repertoires in COVID-19. Study in general: Sites across the United States, Italy and Spain contributed samples from acute and convalescent COVID-19. PBMCs, B-cell-depleted T cells, or T cells provided the cDNA or gDNA that made up the material.

Enrollment of patients from Seattle took place during active infection, with longitudinal follow-up. The source is a middle-aged man with COVID-19, enrolled during active disease. The source material was peripheral blood.

For the CDR3, the DNA is TGCAGCGTTAGGGGCAACACCGGGGAGCTGTTTTTT. Encoded protein: CSVRGNTGELFF. The chain combines TRBV29-1 with TRBJ2-2; D might be TRBD1 (5 bases). With 5 bases removed from V and 2 bases from J, the gap between germline ends came to 6 bases. Germline lookup yields CDR1 SQVTM and CDR2 ANQGSEA. The CDR3 length is 12 residues.